The sample holds a few counts of the clone carrying this TCR beta chain. Its antigen is not known. Each CDR3 protein is one row after TCRdb ran MiXCR on the 5' RACE reads. The sample has roughly 240,000 distinct CDR3 sequences; about 7.5% are singletons. The data belong to a study of identical twins. Study outcomes and limitations: Zero-insertion results could be subject to partial confounding by invariant MAIT and iNKT cells.

This sample also belongs to another study, concerning yellow fever vaccine responses in identical twins. That work adds: Twins reportedly showed a vaccine T cell response that seemed partly convergent and partly personalized.

This TCR came from a woman under 30 in good health. Material: CD8+ T cells sorted from blood.

The CDR3 DNA follows: TGTGCCAGCAGTGTTTTTGGGGACAGGGGGCTCGAGCAGTACTTC. It translates to CASSVFGDRGLEQYF. The chain uses TRBV2 and TRBJ2-7, with 12 bases lining up with TRBD1. Germline V CDR1 and CDR2: SNHLY, FYNNEI. Trimming removed 4 bases from V and 6 bases from J; junction bases left unmatched: 7. The CDR3 is 15 residues long.